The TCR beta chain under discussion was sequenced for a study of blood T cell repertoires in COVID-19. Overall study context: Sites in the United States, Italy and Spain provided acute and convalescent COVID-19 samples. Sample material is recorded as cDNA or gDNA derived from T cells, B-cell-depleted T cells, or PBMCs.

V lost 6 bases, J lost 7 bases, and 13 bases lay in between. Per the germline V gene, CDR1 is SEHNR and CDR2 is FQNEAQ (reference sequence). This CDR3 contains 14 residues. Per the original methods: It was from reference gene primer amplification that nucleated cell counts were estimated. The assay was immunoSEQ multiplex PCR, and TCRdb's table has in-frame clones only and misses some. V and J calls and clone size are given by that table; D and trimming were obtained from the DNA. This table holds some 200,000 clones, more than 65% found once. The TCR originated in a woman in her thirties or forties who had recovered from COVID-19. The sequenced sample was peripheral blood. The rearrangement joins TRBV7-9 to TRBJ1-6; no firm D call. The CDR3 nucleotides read TGTGCCAGCAGGACACAGACCAGGAATTCACCCCTCCACTTT. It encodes CASRTQTRNSPLHF.